Listed below are T cell receptor beta chains from one sample, sequenced in a study of T cell changes during pregnancy in multiple sclerosis. TCRdb's table, derived via immunoSEQ multiplex PCR, lists solely in-frame clones and lacks some. The profile shows 58,000 or so clones, roughly nine tenths of them singletons. The sample was peripheral blood, taken in the first trimester of pregnancy. All receptors derive from a female donor in good health, enrolled as a control in a pregnancy study. The CDR3 runs from the conserved cysteine through the conserved F or W. D genes are given only for firm matches. Size is omitted from some rows. Given values are once, few, many or a class for expanded clones.

length: 14; D: .; J: TRBJ2-7; V: TRBV6-1; size: .; DNA: TGTGCCAGCACCCCACAGGTCTCCTCCTACGAGCAGTACTTC; CDR3: CASTPQVSSYEQYF
length: 13; D: TRBD2; J: TRBJ2-3; V: TRBV19; size: .; DNA: TGTGCCAGTACCAGCGGGGGCACAGATACGCAGTATTTT; CDR3: CASTSGGTDTQYF
length: 15; D: .; J: TRBJ1-6; V: TRBV18; size: .; DNA: TGTGCCAGCTCACACAATTCCGGGGGGGGTTCACCCCTCCACTTT; CDR3: CASSHNSGGGSPLHF
length: 16; D: TRBD1; J: TRBJ1-1; V: TRBV19; size: .; DNA: TGTGCCAGTACCACGCGCGACAGGGGAAGGGCCACTGAAGCTTTCTTT; CDR3: CASTTRDRGRATEAFF
length: 16; D: TRBD1; J: TRBJ1-2; V: TRBV19; size: .; DNA: TGTGCCAGTAGGGGGACAGCCAAGTCCCCTTCCTATGGCTACACCTTC; CDR3: CASRGTAKSPSYGYTF
length: 14; D: .; J: TRBJ1-1; V: TRBV15; size: .; DNA: TGTGCCACCAGCAGAGATCGGTTTAACACTGAAGCTTTCTTT; CDR3: CATSRDRFNTEAFF
length: 13; D: TRBD1; J: TRBJ1-2; V: TRBV18; size: .; DNA: TGTGCCAGCTCTCCAGACAGGGACTATGGCTACACCTTC; CDR3: CASSPDRDYGYTF
length: 15; D: TRBD1; J: TRBJ1-1; V: TRBV4-1; size: .; DNA: TGCGCCAGCAGCCGAGACAGGGGCCCCCATCCTGAAGCTTTCTTT; CDR3: CASSRDRGPHPEAFF
length: 16; D: TRBD1; J: TRBJ2-3; V: TRBV18; size: .; DNA: TGTGCCAGCTCACCACCGCAGGGACAGGGGATGGATACGCAGTATTTT; CDR3: CASSPPQGQGMDTQYF
length: 15; D: TRBD2; J: TRBJ2-1; V: TRBV5-6; size: .; DNA: TGTGCCAGCAGTTTTACTAGCGGGATGAAGAATGAGCAGTTCTTC; CDR3: CASSFTSGMKNEQFF
length: 15; D: TRBD2; J: TRBJ2-2; V: TRBV7-6; size: .; DNA: TGTGCCAGCAGCTTAGTAGCGGGAGGAACCGGGGAGCTGTTTTTT; CDR3: CASSLVAGGTGELFF
length: 14; D: .; J: TRBJ2-7; V: TRBV27; size: .; DNA: TGTGCCAGCAGTTTATTAGCCCATTTTGACGAGCAGTACTTC; CDR3: CASSLLAHFDEQYF
length: 14; D: TRBD1; J: TRBJ2-7; V: TRBV11-1; size: .; DNA: TGTGCCAGCAGCTTTTCACAGGGGGCCTACGAGCAGTACTTC; CDR3: CASSFSQGAYEQYF
length: 15; D: .; J: TRBJ2-3; V: TRBV9; size: .; DNA: TGTGCCAGCAGCGTAGACGGGACTTACACAGATACGCAGTATTTT; CDR3: CASSVDGTYTDTQYF
length: 13; D: .; J: TRBJ1-5; V: TRBV7-2; size: .; DNA: TGTGCCAGCAGCTTGGGACTCAATCAGCCCCAGCATTTT; CDR3: CASSLGLNQPQHF
length: 14; D: .; J: TRBJ2-1; V: TRBV13; size: .; DNA: TGTGCCAGCAGCTTAATCGGCGGAAACAATGAGCAGTTCTTC; CDR3: CASSLIGGNNEQFF
length: 13; D: .; J: TRBJ1-2; V: TRBV5-1; size: .; DNA: TGCGCCAGCGGACCACAGGGTTTAGATGGCTACACCTTC; CDR3: CASGPQGLDGYTF
length: 16; D: TRBD1; J: TRBJ1-3; V: TRBV5-1; size: .; DNA: TGCGCCAGCAGCCCGACCTCACAGGGGACTGGAAACACCATATATTTT; CDR3: CASSPTSQGTGNTIYF
length: 14; D: .; J: TRBJ2-1; V: TRBV6-6; size: few; DNA: TGTGCCAGCAGTTCAGCGGAGACCTACAATGAGCAGTTCTTC; CDR3: CASSSAETYNEQFF
length: 14; D: TRBD1; J: TRBJ2-5; V: TRBV7-9; size: .; DNA: TGTGCCAGCAGCCCGACAGGGGTCTGGGAGACCCAGTACTTC; CDR3: CASSPTGVWETQYF
length: 14; D: .; J: TRBJ2-5; V: TRBV27; size: .; DNA: TGTGCCAGCCACCGGGCCGGGGGACAAGAGACCCAGTACTTC; CDR3: CASHRAGGQETQYF
length: 16; D: TRBD2; J: TRBJ2-2; V: TRBV9; size: .; DNA: TGTGCCAGCACAAGACTAGCGGGAGCTGTAACCGGGGAGCTGTTTTTT; CDR3: CASTRLAGAVTGELFF
length: 13; D: TRBD1; J: TRBJ2-7; V: TRBV7-2; size: .; DNA: TGTGCCAGCACCACAGGGGCTAGCCACGAGCAGTACTTC; CDR3: CASTTGASHEQYF
length: 14; D: .; J: TRBJ1-5; V: TRBV19; size: .; DNA: TGTGCGGGGGGGGCCAGGGGTCGCAATCAGCCCCAGCATTTT; CDR3: CAGGARGRNQPQHF
length: 14; D: TRBD1; J: TRBJ2-7; V: TRBV2; size: .; DNA: TGTGCCAGCAGAGCCGGGACAGGGGACCACGAGCAGTACTTC; CDR3: CASRAGTGDHEQYF
length: 16; D: TRBD2; J: TRBJ2-7; V: TRBV5-1; size: once; DNA: TGCGCCAGCAGCTCCTCAGCGGGAGCAGCTTTCTACGAGCAGTACTTC; CDR3: CASSSSAGAAFYEQYF
length: 8; D: .; J: TRBJ1-2; V: TRBV2; size: .; DNA: TGTGCCAGCAGTTCTAGCACCTTC; CDR3: CASSSSTF
length: 16; D: .; J: TRBJ1-1; V: TRBV18; size: .; DNA: TGTGCCAGCCAACTGCCACGGGGGGCGTTGAACACTGAAGCTTTCTTT; CDR3: CASQLPRGALNTEAFF
length: 11; D: .; J: TRBJ2-7; V: TRBV5-4; size: .; DNA: TGTGCCAGCAGCCTCAGGGGCGAGCAGTACTTC; CDR3: CASSLRGEQYF
length: 14; D: TRBD1; J: TRBJ1-6; V: TRBV6-6; size: .; DNA: TGTGCCAGCAGTTACGACAGGGACGATTCACCCCTCCACTTT; CDR3: CASSYDRDDSPLHF
length: 15; D: .; J: TRBJ2-7; V: TRBV5-1; size: .; DNA: TGCGCCAGCAGCTTTTTCGGGGGATTCCAATACGAGCAGTACTTC; CDR3: CASSFFGGFQYEQYF
length: 15; D: TRBD2; J: TRBJ2-5; V: TRBV5-1; size: once; DNA: TGCGCCAGCAGCCCGGGCTACGGGGAGGGAGAGACCCAGTACTTC; CDR3: CASSPGYGEGETQYF
length: 13; D: .; J: TRBJ1-2; V: TRBV15; size: .; DNA: TGTGCCACCAGCAGAGTAGTTAACTATGGCTACACCTTC; CDR3: CATSRVVNYGYTF